Listed here are 9 T cell receptor beta chains from one sample, sequenced in a study of post-analysis software for immune sequencing data. The antigens of these receptors remain unknown. Study-wide results and limits: Patients used five TRBV segments, including TRBV5-6, TRBV5-1 and TRBV20-1, more often than controls.

Unique molecular identifiers featured in each of the TCR beta cDNA libraries. Each CDR3 protein gets one entry after TCRdb re-called the PCR reads with MiXCR. The sample shows some 800,000 distinct CDR3 sequences, 40% to 55% of them seen only once. Sequenced: blood. These receptors all come from a girl aged 10-17 years with multiple sclerosis.

The chain uses TRBV6-6 and TRBJ1-2; no clear D. The V end was cut by 7 bases, the J end by 1 base, with 16 bases between. Germline loops: CDR1 MNHNY, CDR2 SVGAGI (reference sequence). The CDR3 sequence is 15 residues long. The chain's CDR3 is CASTGALSRNYGYTF. The CDR3 nucleotides read TGTGCCAGCACCGGCGCGTTATCCCGTAACTATGGCTACACCTTC.

This clonotype was seen a few times. The V and J genes are TRBV29-1 and TRBJ2-5; 8 positions agree with TRBD1. The J call could be wrong; TRBJ2-7 is a better fit for the DNA end. CDR1 is SQVTM, CDR2 ANQGSEA, per germline. The CDR3 runs 13 residues. The CDR3 spells CSVGQGLGDEQYF. The CDR3 DNA reads as TGCAGCGTCGGACAGGGCCTGGGGGACGAGCAGTACTTC.

The chain uses TRBV29-1 and TRBJ1-2; 9 bases agree with TRBD1. J gave up 9 bases and V 3 bases, and 8 bases lay outside the gene matches. Germline loops: CDR1 SQVTM, CDR2 ANQGSEA. There are 13 residues in the CDR3. The CDR3: CSVDSTGGDSYTF. CDR3 bases: TGCAGCGTTGATTCGACAGGGGGTGATAGCTACACCTTC.

The J gene is TRBJ2-7, the V gene TRBV7-2; D may correspond to TRBD1 or TRBD2 (6 bases each). The V and J ends lost 5 bases and 3 bases respectively, with 14 bases between them. The CDR3 is 14 residues long. Germline CDR1 and CDR2: SGHTA and FQGNSA. CDR3 sequence reads: CASSPGGTNYEQYF. For the CDR3, the DNA is TGTGCCAGCAGCCCTGGGGGGACAAACTACGAGCAGTACTTC.

The J gene is TRBJ2-1, the V gene TRBV6-2 or TRBV6-3; D perhaps matches TRBD2 (6 bases). Germline V lookup: CDR1 MNHEY, CDR2 SVGEGT. The CDR3 has 14 residues. V was cut by 5 bases and J by 5 bases, with 13 bases left in between. The CDR3 reads CASSGGTLNNEQFF. The CDR3 nucleotides read TGTGCCAGCAGTGGCGGGACCCTAAACAATGAGCAGTTCTTC.

The J gene is TRBJ1-4, the V gene TRBV7-3; unclear D gene. The length of the CDR3 is 14 residues. Trimming took off 0 bases at V and 6 bases at J, with 8 bases between the two ends. Germline V gene lookup returns CDR1 SGHTA and CDR2 FQGTGA. The CDR3 loop is CASSLTDGYEKLFF. DNA for the CDR3: TGTGCCAGCAGCTTAACGGACGGTTATGAAAAACTGTTTTTT.

The V call is TRBV3-1, the J call TRBJ2-3, with 7 nucleotides matching TRBD2. The CDR3 totals 16 residues. Germline CDR1 is LGHDT and CDR2 is YNNKEL (reference sequence). The ends lost 4 bases at V and 4 bases at J; junction bases unmatched: 11. As DNA, the CDR3 is TGTGCCAGCAGCCGCAACCGCGGGAGTAACGCAGATACGCAGTATTTT. Amino acids: CASSRNRGSNADTQYF.

This chain joins TRBV5-6 and TRBJ2-7; the D gene is possibly TRBD1 (5 bases). Between the trimmed V and J ends, which lost 0 bases and 0 bases, there was a span of 7 bases. The V gene's germline CDR1 is SGHDT and CDR2 YYEEEE. The CDR3 consists of 14 residues. In nucleotides, the CDR3 is TGTGCCAGCAGCTTGGGGACAATCTCCTACGAGCAGTACTTC. Residues: CASSLGTISYEQYF.

The V gene is TRBV4-2, the J gene TRBJ2-3; 12 bases match TRBD1. The length of the CDR3 is 20 residues. The germline V gene encodes CDR1 LGHNA and CDR2 YNFKEQ. V lost 0 bases, J lost 2 bases, and 12 bases stayed unmatched. Written as DNA, the CDR3 is TGTGCCAGCAGCCAAGAGACCGGGACAGGGGGCGCAGGGAACACAGATACGCAGTATTTT. Protein product: CASSQETGTGGAGNTDTQYF.